This T cell receptor beta chain was identified in a study of control samples from healthy donors and cancer patients (dated by TCRdb to 2020 to 2022). The germline V gene specifies MNHEY as CDR1 and SVGEGT as CDR2. Clipping removes 4 bases from V and 2 bases from J, with 11 as the unmatched junction base count. Inclusive of the bounding cysteine and phenylalanine, the CDR3 is 16 residues long. The retained sequence is limited to the CDR3, 48 bases, with the frame set at the first base. As concerns this clone: Its antigen remains unidentified. No qualities accompany the bases; no much larger clone lies one base away.

Library method: the immunoSEQ multiplex PCR assay. TCRdb re-hosts the immuneACCESS table, in-frame sequences only. Its copies lack some clones; in the studies checked, an unresolved V gene accounts for under half of them, and the cause for the rest is not known. The sample table lists about 98,000 clones, 79% of them with a count of one. Roughly a tenth of the sample is held by the ten biggest clonotypes. The rearrangement joined TRBV6-2 or TRBV6-3 to TRBJ2-7; 7 bases in between match TRBD1. The source of this sequence is a woman aged 25 to 39 in good health. The sequenced sample consisted of blood. CDR3 reads: CASSSPGQRATYEQYF. The base sequence is TGTGCCAGCAGTTCCCCGGGACAGCGAGCGACCTACGAGCAGTACTTC.